These 29 T cell receptor beta chains originate from one sample sequenced in a study of T cell responses to AZD1222 COVID-19 vaccine (dated by TCRdb to about 2021). Reading the label with the study, this specimen's time point is: baseline before first vaccination. The protocol used for the library was the immunoSEQ multiplex PCR assay. TCRdb re-hosts the immuneACCESS table, in-frame sequences only. Its copies lack some clones; in the studies checked, an unresolved V gene accounts for under half of them, and the cause for the rest is not known. Present in this sample are 170,000 or so clones, 90% of which were seen just once. Of the sample, around 2.9% falls within the top ten clones. Sequences were derived from peripheral blood, sampled on day 0 of AZD1222 vaccination. The receptors originated from an adult in good health.

The rearrangement joins TRBV7-9 to TRBJ1-1; D unresolved. The CDR3 extends over 12 amino acids. V dropped 0 bases and J dropped 11 bases, with 10 bases sitting between them. Germline CDR1 and CDR2: SEHNR and FQNEAQ (reference sequence). CDR3 loop: CASSLAAGEAFF. In DNA, the CDR3 is TGTGCCAGCAGCTTAGCAGCCGGTGAGGCTTTCTTT. The whole variable domain, filled in from reference TRBV7-9 and TRBJ1-1, reads DTGVSQNPRHKITKRGQNVTFRCDPISEHNRLYWYRQTLGQGPEFLTYFQNEAQLEKSRLLSDRFSAERPKGSFSTLEIQRTEQGDSAMYLCASSLAAGEAFFGQGTRLTVV.

This clone appeared a few times. The rearrangement uses TRBV5-4 and TRBJ2-5, with unresolved D. CDR1 and CDR2 from the germline V gene are SGHNT and YYREEE (reference sequence). V was pared by 4 bases and J by 2 bases, with 12 bases between. CDR3 size: 14 residues. CDR3 nucleotides: TGTGCCAGCAGCGGGAACCGGTCTCAAGAGACCCAGTACTTC. As protein: CASSGNRSQETQYF.

A single count supports this clone. The chain recombines TRBV6-1 with TRBJ2-7, with D maybe TRBD2 (5 bases). The CDR3 extends over 15 amino acids. CDR1 and CDR2 from the germline V gene are MNHNS and SASEGT. Trimming cost V 3 bases and J 3 bases, with 15 bases left between them. As DNA, the CDR3 is TGTGCCAGCAGTGAGAGGGCCCCCCCTAACTACGAGCAGTACTTC. Translation: CASSERAPPNYEQYF.

This chain joins TRBV29-1 and TRBJ1-1, with TRBD1 identical over 10 bases. After removal of 8 bases from V and 4 bases from J, the junction contained 4 bases not matched to a gene. In germline, CDR1 is SQVTM, CDR2 ANQGSEA. This CDR3 spans 12 amino acids. CDR3 sequence reads: CSTRTGGTEAFF. The CDR3 region has the DNA TGCAGCACACGGACAGGGGGCACTGAAGCTTTCTTT.

The chain couples TRBV18 to TRBJ2-1; D gene unclear. Germline loops: CDR1 KGHSH, CDR2 LQKENI. This CDR3 contains 12 residues. Trimming removed 2 bases from V and 14 bases from J, with 13 bases in between. The CDR3, as DNA: TGTGCCAGCTCACCATTGGTCACCCGTGAGTTCTTC. It translates to CASSPLVTREFF.

The rearrangement links TRBV4-3 to TRBJ1-5; weak D call: TRBD1 (5 bases). Deletions cut 0 bases from V and 7 bases from J, with 13 bases between. CDR3 length: 15 residues. Germline values: CDR1 LGHNA, CDR2 YSLEER. DNA for the CDR3: TGCGCCAGCAGCCAAGATCTGGGGGGGGGACAGCCCCAGCATTTT. Protein product: CASSQDLGGGQPQHF.

The count of this clone is one. The CDR3 protein is CASSYAGTGDYGYTF. The CDR3 coding sequence is TGTGCCAGCAGTTACGCCGGGACAGGGGACTATGGCTACACCTTC. This chain connects TRBV27 to TRBJ1-2; 10 bases map to TRBD1. The CDR3 is made up of 15 amino acids. V shed 4 bases and J 3 bases; nucleotides not matched to a gene: 5. In germline, CDR1 is MNHEY, CDR2 SMNVEV (reference sequence).

This clone was recorded a few times. The chain couples TRBV5-4 to TRBJ2-6, with D tentatively TRBD2 (5 bases). Trimming removed 7 bases from V and 1 base from J, with 9 bases in between. CDR1 and CDR2 from the germline V gene are SGHNT and YYREEE (reference sequence). This CDR3 comprises 14 residues. This CDR3 reads CASRRGSGANVLTF. CDR3 DNA sequence: TGTGCCAGCCGGCGAGGGTCTGGGGCCAACGTCCTGACTTTC.

The chain uses TRBV7-3 and TRBJ1-1; 8 positions agree with TRBD1. The germline V gene encodes CDR1 SGHTA and CDR2 FQGTGA. V was pared by 2 bases and J by 4 bases, with 0 bases of the junction left unmatched. The CDR3 length is 13 residues. CDR3 DNA sequence: TGTGCCAGCAGCTTACAGGGGGCCACTGAAGCTTTCTTT. Protein product: CASSLQGATEAFF.

As for this clone: Sequence at one end of the junction differs from germline and may be a read error. The V and J genes are TRBV5-8 and TRBJ1-1; D remains unclear. Germline CDR1 and CDR2: SGHTS and YDEGEE. The length of the CDR3 is 10 residues. Written as DNA, the CDR3 is TGTGCCAGCAGCTTAGGAATTGGGATCTTT. Translating gives CASSLGIGIF.

The chain is built from TRBV7-2 and TRBJ2-3; TRBD1 might be the D (6 bases). The length of the CDR3 is 17 residues. Trimming took 1 base from V and 3 from J, leaving 17 bases between them. CDR1 and CDR2 (germline): SGHTA, FQGNSA. CDR3 bases: TGTGCCAGCAGCTTAGGGGCCCAGGGGTCTGGTACAGATACGCAGTATTTT. Protein: CASSLGAQGSGTDTQYF.

The chain recombines TRBV7-6 with TRBJ2-6, with TRBD2 identical over 9 bases. The J segment lost 0 bases and the V segment lost 3 bases, leaving 0 bases of the junction unmatched. This CDR3 has 16 residues. Germline CDR1 SGHVS, CDR2 FNYEAQ. The CDR3 DNA follows: TGTGCCAGCAGCTTGACTAGCGGCTCTGGGGCCAACGTCCTGACTTTC. It is translated as CASSLTSGSGANVLTF. The full variable domain, completed using reference TRBV7-6 and TRBJ2-6, is GAGVSQSPRYKVTKRGQDVALRCDPISGHVSLYWYRQALGQGPEFLTYFNYEAQQDKSGLPNDRFSAERPEGSISTLTIQRTEQRDSAMYRCASSLTSGSGANVLTFGAGSRLTVL.

The chain uses TRBV13 and TRBJ2-5; 7 positions match TRBD2. CDR1 PRHDT and CDR2 FYEKMQ come from the germline V gene (reference sequence). V trimming: 5 bases; J trimming: 5 bases; junction bases outside the gene matches: 11. The CDR3 consists of 15 residues. As DNA, the CDR3 is TGTGCCAGCAGCCCGGGGCGGCTAGCGGTGGAGACCCAGTACTTC. The encoded protein is CASSPGRLAVETQYF.

This chain links TRBV23-1 with TRBJ1-5; D is uncertain. TRBV23-1 is an ORF; its function is uncertain. The CDR3 runs to 15 residues. Trimming took off 1 base at V and 2 bases at J, with 9 bases between the two ends. CDR3 residues: CASSQYKNGNQPQHF. CDR3 nucleotide sequence: TGCGCCAGCAGTCAATATAAGAACGGCAATCAGCCCCAGCATTTT.

The chain combines TRBV30 with TRBJ1-1, with unresolved D. V lost 4 bases and J lost 3, with 9 bases in between. The CDR3 contains 12 residues. CDR1 GTSNPN and CDR2 SVGIG come from the germline V gene (reference sequence). In nucleotides, the CDR3 is TGTGCCTGGAACGGTAGCCACACTGAAGCTTTCTTT. This encodes CAWNGSHTEAFF.

The genes are TRBV12-5 and TRBJ1-1, with a tentative D call TRBD1 (6 bases). Germline V gene sequence: CDR1 LGHNT, CDR2 FRNRAP. This CDR3 is 14 amino acids long. V lost 6 bases, J lost 1 base, and 12 bases lay in between. DNA of the CDR3: TGTGCTAGTGGCCACGGACAGAGGAACACTGAAGCTTTCTTT. Translated, it gives CASGHGQRNTEAFF. The full variable domain, in which reference TRBV12-5 and TRBJ1-1 provide the parts outside the CDR3, is DARVTQTPRHKVTEMGQEVTMRCQPILGHNTVFWYRQTMMQGLELLAYFRNRAPLDDSGMPKDRFSAEMPDATLATLKIQPSEPRDSAVYFCASGHGQRNTEAFFGQGTRLTVV.

The chain is built from TRBV7-3 and TRBJ2-1; 12 nucleotides align to TRBD2. Germline V gives CDR1 SGHTA, CDR2 FQGTGA. After removal of 4 bases from V and 2 bases from J, the junction contained 3 bases not matched to a gene. This CDR3 region has 16 residues. CDR3: CASSSASGGAYNEQFF. The CDR3 bases are TGTGCCAGCAGCTCAGCTAGCGGGGGGGCCTACAATGAGCAGTTCTTC.

V is TRBV12-3 or TRBV12-4 and J is TRBJ2-2; D unresolved. The CDR3 has 13 residues. Between the trimmed V and J ends, which lost 5 bases and 7 bases, there was a span of 11 bases. The CDR3 bases are TGTGCCAGCAGTCCCGCAAGGGTCGGGGAGCTGTTTTTT. Translated: CASSPARVGELFF.

The rearrangement joins TRBV5-1 to TRBJ1-1; D is uncertain. Trimming pared 0 bases from V and 0 bases from J, leaving 3 bases between. The CDR3 is made up of 13 amino acids. Germline-derived CDR1 and CDR2 are SGHRS and YFSETQ. The CDR3 loop reads CASSLEMNTEAFF. DNA of the CDR3: TGCGCCAGCAGCTTGGAAATGAACACTGAAGCTTTCTTT.

V and J are TRBV27 and TRBJ2-3; 11 nucleotides align to TRBD2. The V and J ends lost 4 bases and 0 bases, in that order; junction bases with no gene match: 3. The CDR3 covers 16 residues. The germline CDR1 and CDR2 sequences are MNHEY and SMNVEV (reference sequence). CDR3 region: CASSSRLAGSTDTQYF. In DNA, the CDR3 is TGTGCCAGCAGTTCCCGACTAGCGGGGAGCACAGATACGCAGTATTTT.

This clone has just one count. V is TRBV10-3 and J is TRBJ1-2, with 7 positions matching TRBD1. Germline V gene sequence: CDR1 ENHRY, CDR2 SYGVKD. With V trimmed by 6 bases and J by 8 bases, 15 bases remained unmatched. This CDR3 contains 15 residues. As DNA, the CDR3 is TGTGCCATCAGAGGGACAGCTGCTTCCCTTGTGGGCTACACCTTC. Its protein product is CAIRGTAASLVGYTF.

The rearrangement uses TRBV7-9 and TRBJ2-2; 9 nucleotides agree with TRBD1. The junction had 9 bases not matched to a gene; V was cut back by 4 bases and J by 6 bases. Germline CDR1 SEHNR, CDR2 FQNEAQ (reference sequence). There are 16 residues in the CDR3. The CDR3 DNA sequence: TGTGCCAGCAGCTCGATCGGGACAGGGCCACCCGGGGAGCTGTTTTTT. Amino acid sequence: CASSSIGTGPPGELFF.

The chain combines TRBV6-2 or TRBV6-3 with TRBJ1-1, with D unclear. Germline V lookup: CDR1 MNHEY, CDR2 SVGEGT. There are 12 residues in the CDR3. V lost 5 bases, J lost 1 base, and 5 bases lay in between. CDR3: CASSVGNTEAFF. CDR3 in DNA: TGTGCCAGCAGTGTGGGGAACACTGAAGCTTTCTTT.

The chain recombines TRBV7-3 with TRBJ1-2, with 9 positions matching TRBD1. V lost 4 bases and J lost 1; bases outside the gene matches: 4. CDR1 SGHTA and CDR2 FQGTGA come from the germline V gene. The CDR3 has 15 residues. CDR3: CASSSRQGDNYGYTF. The CDR3, as DNA: TGTGCCAGCAGCTCCCGACAGGGGGATAACTATGGCTACACCTTC.

The V call is TRBV9, the J call TRBJ1-1; TRBD1 might be the D (6 bases). The CDR3 runs 16 residues. Germline values: CDR1 SGDLS, CDR2 YYNGEE. The V gene lost 4 bases and the J gene lost 4 bases, with 20 bases spanning the gap. CDR3 in amino acids: CASSPEVGARVTEAFF. CDR3 nucleotides: TGTGCCAGCAGCCCAGAGGTGGGGGCTCGGGTCACTGAAGCTTTCTTT.

The chain recombines TRBV27 with TRBJ2-7, with TRBD2 matching over 7 bases. CDR1 and CDR2 from the germline V gene are MNHEY and SMNVEV (reference sequence). The trim removed 4 bases at V and 4 bases at J, leaving 10 bases unmatched. CDR3 length: 15 residues. In DNA, the CDR3 is TGTGCCAGCAGTTCACAGAGCGGGGTGACTTACGAGCAGTACTTC. It translates to CASSSQSGVTYEQYF.

J is TRBJ1-1 and V is TRBV6-5; the D is unclear. V lost 8 bases, J lost 4 bases, and 8 bases lay in between. The length of the CDR3 is 11 residues. Germline V gene lookup returns CDR1 MNHEY and CDR2 SVGAGI. CDR3 in amino acids: CASHFGTEAFF. DNA for the CDR3: TGTGCCAGCCATTTCGGCACTGAAGCTTTCTTT.

The chain is built from TRBV5-1 and TRBJ2-7; 7 bases agree with TRBD1. CDR1 and CDR2 (germline): SGHRS, YFSETQ. V dropped 4 bases and J dropped 2; count of bases not matched to a gene: 6. The CDR3 length is 14 residues. This CDR3 is CASSTDGTAYEQYF. In DNA form, the CDR3 reads TGCGCCAGCAGCACGGACGGGACAGCCTACGAGCAGTACTTC.

The chain couples TRBV15 to TRBJ2-1, with D maybe TRBD2 (6 bases). Between the trimmed V and J ends, which lost 4 bases and 6 bases, there was a span of 13 bases. Germline V gene data show CDR1 as LNHNV and CDR2 as YYDKDF (reference sequence). The CDR3 contains 14 residues. The CDR3 nucleotides are TGTGCCACCAGCATGACTAGAGGCGGCAATGAGCAGTTCTTC. Translation gives CATSMTRGGNEQFF.